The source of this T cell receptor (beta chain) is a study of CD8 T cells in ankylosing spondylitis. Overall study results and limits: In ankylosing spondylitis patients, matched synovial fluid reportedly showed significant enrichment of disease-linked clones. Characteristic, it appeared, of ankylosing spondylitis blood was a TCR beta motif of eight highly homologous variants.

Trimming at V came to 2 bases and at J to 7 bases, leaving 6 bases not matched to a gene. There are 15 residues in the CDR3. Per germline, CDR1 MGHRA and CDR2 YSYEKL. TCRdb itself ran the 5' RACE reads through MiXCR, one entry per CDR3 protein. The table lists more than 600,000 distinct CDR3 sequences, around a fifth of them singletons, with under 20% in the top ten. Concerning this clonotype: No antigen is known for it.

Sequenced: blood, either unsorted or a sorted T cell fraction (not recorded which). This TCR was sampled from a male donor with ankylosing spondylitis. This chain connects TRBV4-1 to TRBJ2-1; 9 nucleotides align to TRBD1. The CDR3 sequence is CASSQLSGTGNEQFF. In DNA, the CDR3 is TGCGCCAGCAGCCAATTGTCAGGGACAGGGAATGAGCAGTTCTTC.